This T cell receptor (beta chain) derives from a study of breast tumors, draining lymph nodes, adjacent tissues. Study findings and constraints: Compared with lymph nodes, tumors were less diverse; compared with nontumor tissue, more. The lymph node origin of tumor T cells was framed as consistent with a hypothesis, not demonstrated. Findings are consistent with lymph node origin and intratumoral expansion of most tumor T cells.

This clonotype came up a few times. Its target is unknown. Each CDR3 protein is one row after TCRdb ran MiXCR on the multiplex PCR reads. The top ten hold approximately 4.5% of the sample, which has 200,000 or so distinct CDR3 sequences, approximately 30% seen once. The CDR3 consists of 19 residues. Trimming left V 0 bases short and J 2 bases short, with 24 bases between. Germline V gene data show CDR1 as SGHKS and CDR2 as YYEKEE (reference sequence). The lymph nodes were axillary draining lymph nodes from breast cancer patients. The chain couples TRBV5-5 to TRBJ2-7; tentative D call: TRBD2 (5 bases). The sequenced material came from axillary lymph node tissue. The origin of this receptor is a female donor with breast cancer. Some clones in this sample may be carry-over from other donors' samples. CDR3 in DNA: TGTGCCAGCAGCTTGGAGGTTGCAGCGGCTGTCATAGTGGCCTACGAGCAGTACTTC. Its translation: CASSLEVAAAVIVAYEQYF.